A selection of T cell receptor beta chains follows, all from one sample in a study of liver allograft versus peripheral blood T cells. TCRdb reprocessed the reads with MiXCR, giving one entry per CDR3 protein. The data hold about 11,000 distinct CDR3 sequences, with about 23% observed a single time. The origin of the receptors is a human patient who had a liver transplant. Some T cells may have originated in the graft donor. Each CDR3 is given with its conserved first and last residue. The order of the fields is J gene, clone size, D gene, V gene, CDR3 DNA, CDR3 protein. The D gene is left open where the match is weak. Rows may omit the clone size; those that give it use once, few, many or a size class.

>TRBJ2-1|few|TRBD2|TRBV6-5
TGTGCCAGCAGTCAGCGGGAGGGTTCCTACAATGAGCAGTTCTTC
CASSQREGSYNEQFF
>TRBJ1-1|few|.|TRBV7-2
TGTGCCAGCAGCCTTTATACAGGGAGAGCTGAAGCTTTCTTT
CASSLYTGRAEAFF
>TRBJ1-1|few|TRBD1|TRBV19
TGTGCCAGTAGTATTAAACAGGGGAAGGTCACTGAAGCTTTCTTT
CASSIKQGKVTEAFF
>TRBJ1-1|few|.|TRBV12-3/TRBV12-4
TGTGCCAGCAGTTTAGTTAGGGTTCTCATGAACACTGAAGCTTTCTTT
CASSLVRVLMNTEAFF
>TRBJ1-2|medium-sized|.|TRBV6-1
TGTGCCAGCAGTGCGTCAAGCTATGGCTACACCTTC
CASSASSYGYTF
>TRBJ2-5|medium-sized|.|TRBV24-1
TGTGCCACCAGTGGACCCGGCAAACAGGGAGGAGAGACCCAGTACTTC
CATSGPGKQGGETQYF
>TRBJ1-6|.|.|TRBV2
TGTGCCAGCAGTGAAGTCGGCGATAATTCACCCCTCCACTTT
CASSEVGDNSPLHF
>TRBJ2-7|few|.|TRBV6-5
TGTGCCACTACGCGGGCAAACTACGAGCAGTACTTC
CATTRANYEQYF
>TRBJ2-1|.|.|TRBV12-5
TGTGCTAGTGGGTCTAGTAGGACAGCCAAGGGTGAGCAGTTCTTC
CASGSSRTAKGEQFF
>TRBJ2-7|few|TRBD2|TRBV7-2
TGTGCCAGCAGCCAGTGGGCTAGCGGGGACTCCTACGAGCAGTACTTC
CASSQWASGDSYEQYF
>TRBJ1-2|few|TRBD1|TRBV18
TGTGCCAGCTCACCAATAACAGGGGGGGCCTATGGCTACACCTTC
CASSPITGGAYGYTF
>TRBJ1-2|medium-sized|.|TRBV29-1
TGCAGCGTTGGGGGTGGCAATGGCTACACCTTC
CSVGGGNGYTF
>TRBJ2-1|few|TRBD1|TRBV27
TGTGCCAGCAGTCCGGGACAGGGGTCCAGCTCCTACAATGAGCAGTTCTTC
CASSPGQGSSSYNEQFF
>TRBJ1-4|medium-sized|.|TRBV18
TGTGCCAGCTCAGCGAGCGGCGGGTTGGGGAAAAAACTGTTTTTT
CASSASGGLGKKLFF
>TRBJ2-3|few|.|TRBV6-2/TRBV6-3
TGTGCCAGCAGTTACTCGGGTCTAACAGATACGCAGTATTTT
CASSYSGLTDTQYF
>TRBJ2-7|.|TRBD1|TRBV10-3
TGTGCCGTGGACAGGGGGCAATACGAGCAGTACTTC
CAVDRGQYEQYF
>TRBJ1-4|few|.|TRBV20-1
TGCAGTGCTAGAGATGGTGGCAGGACCCAGTTTTTT
CSARDGGRTQFF
>TRBJ1-2|medium-sized|.|TRBV19
TGTGCCAGTAGTATGGGGCAGGGTATGAACTATGGCTACACCTTC
CASSMGQGMNYGYTF
>TRBJ1-4|.|.|TRBV6-5
TGTGCCAGCAGTTACGCCCGGGTTAGTCCCGAAAAACTGTTTTTT
CASSYARVSPEKLFF
>TRBJ2-7|few|TRBD1|TRBV19
TGTGCCAGTACCCCAGGTAGGGGACAGGGGCGGTTCGAGCAGTACTTC
CASTPGRGQGRFEQYF
>TRBJ2-1|.|.|TRBV28
TGTGTCACCAGGGGCAATGAGCAGTTCTTC
CVTRGNEQFF
>TRBJ1-5|few|.|TRBV20-1
TGCAGTGCTAGAGGCAGGTTCACTCAGCCCCAGCATTTT
CSARGRFTQPQHF
>TRBJ2-7|.|.|TRBV5-5
TGTGCCAGCAGCTTGGATGGTCAGGTCTACGACGAGCAGTACTTC
CASSLDGQVYDEQYF
>TRBJ1-1|.|.|TRBV12-3/TRBV12-4
TGTGCCAGCAGTCCCGGGACTCATTTCGTTGGGAACACTGAAGCTTTCTTT
CASSPGTHFVGNTEAFF
>TRBJ2-7|once|TRBD2|TRBV30
TGTGCCTGGTTCTCCGGTCCTAGCGGGAAATACGAGCAGTACTTC
CAWFSGPSGKYEQYF
>TRBJ2-2|.|TRBD2|TRBV30
TGTGCCTGGAGTGTATCGGGCCTAGCGGGAGGGCTTGTTGACACCGGGGAGCTGTTTTTT
CAWSVSGLAGGLVDTGELFF
>TRBJ2-7|.|TRBD2|TRBV18
TGTGCCAGCTCACCCTATAGCGGGAGGGCCGAGCACGAGCAGTACTTC
CASSPYSGRAEHEQYF
>TRBJ1-1|medium-sized|TRBD1|TRBV9
TGTGCCAGCAGCGCCTCGGGACAGATGAACACTGAAGCTTTCTTT
CASSASGQMNTEAFF
>TRBJ2-1|medium-sized|.|TRBV6-1
TGTGCCAGCAGAAAAGTAGTGGGTTTCACCTACAATGAGCAGTTCTTC
CASRKVVGFTYNEQFF
>TRBJ2-1|medium-sized|.|TRBV6-6
TGTGCCAGCAGTTATTCGGCAGTATACAATGAGCAGTTCTTC
CASSYSAVYNEQFF
>TRBJ1-5|.|TRBD1|TRBV20-1
TGCAGTGCTTTAGTGGGGACAGTTAATCAGCCCCAGCATTTT
CSALVGTVNQPQHF
>TRBJ2-3|few|TRBD2|TRBV14
TGTGCCAGCAGCTCACGATGGGCGGGAGTCACAGATACGCAGTATTTT
CASSSRWAGVTDTQYF
>TRBJ1-2|few|TRBD1|TRBV28
TGTGCCAGCAGTACCCCGGGACAGGACTATGGCTACACCTTC
CASSTPGQDYGYTF
>TRBJ1-5|.|.|TRBV19
TGTGCCAGTAGTATCGGGACGGAGGGTCGCAATCAGCCCCAGCATTTT
CASSIGTEGRNQPQHF
>TRBJ2-3|medium-sized|TRBD2|TRBV18
TGTGCCAGCTCACCACTACTAGCGGGAGTAGATACGCAGTATTTT
CASSPLLAGVDTQYF
>TRBJ2-7|few|.|TRBV19
TGTGCCAGCCGAGGCACGGGGCGTAGCTACGAGCAGTACTTC
CASRGTGRSYEQYF
>TRBJ1-1|.|.|TRBV12-3/TRBV12-4
TGTGCCAGCAGTTTAGTTGCGGTGAACACTGAAGCTTTCTTT
CASSLVAVNTEAFF
>TRBJ2-7|.|.|TRBV6-2/TRBV6-3
TGTGCCAGCAGTACGCGCCCTGGCGGAACAAACGAGCAGTACTTC
CASSTRPGGTNEQYF
>TRBJ2-1|.|.|TRBV5-6
TGTGCCAGCAGCCTAAGGGGTGAACCCTACAATGAGCAGTTCTTC
CASSLRGEPYNEQFF
>TRBJ1-2|.|.|TRBV19
TGTGCCAGTATGAAAGACTACTATGGAGGCCACGAAAACTATGGCTACACCTTC
CASMKDYYGGHENYGYTF
>TRBJ1-1|.|TRBD1|TRBV20-1
TGCAGTGCTAGGGGGACAGCGAACACTGAAGCTTTCTTT
CSARGTANTEAFF
>TRBJ2-1|few|.|TRBV6-1
TGTGCCAGCAGTGGCCTGAACACCTACAATGAGCAGTTCTTC
CASSGLNTYNEQFF
>TRBJ1-2|.|.|TRBV12-3/TRBV12-4
TGTGCCAGCAGTTTAAATAGGGGGGTGAAGGCCTATGGCTACACCTTC
CASSLNRGVKAYGYTF
>TRBJ2-6|.|TRBD1|TRBV5-1
TGCGCCAGCAGCCTGACAGGGTTGAGCTCTGGGGCCAACGTCCTGACTTTC
CASSLTGLSSGANVLTF
>TRBJ2-7|.|.|TRBV28
TGTGCCAGCACTCGAGGGTATCCCAGCTACGAGCAGTACTTC
CASTRGYPSYEQYF
>TRBJ1-2|medium-sized|.|TRBV6-5
TGTGCCAGCAGTTACTCACAGGGCTATGGCTACACCTTC
CASSYSQGYGYTF
>TRBJ2-3|few|.|TRBV20-1
TGCAGTGTTCCTGCCCTGGGCACAGATACGCAGTATTTT
CSVPALGTDTQYF
>TRBJ2-1|.|.|TRBV12-3/TRBV12-4
TGTGCCAGCAGTTTTTCTAGTTATTATGGTGAGCAGTTCTTC
CASSFSSYYGEQFF
>TRBJ1-1|medium-sized|.|TRBV7-9
TGTGCCAGCAGCTTAAGATCCGAGACTGAAGCTTTCTTT
CASSLRSETEAFF
>TRBJ1-1|medium-sized|.|TRBV6-1
TGTGCCAGCAGTCCGGGGGGAACTTTTACTGAAGCTTTCTTT
CASSPGGTFTEAFF
>TRBJ1-1|.|.|TRBV7-9
TGTGCCAGCAGGAGACACGACCTGAACACTGAAGCTTTCTTT
CASRRHDLNTEAFF
>TRBJ1-3|many|.|TRBV6-5
TGTGCCAGCAGTTACGCGGCGTTGAGCTCTGGAAACACCATATATTTT
CASSYAALSSGNTIYF